The entry below gives a single T cell receptor beta chain sequence along with its context. This sample is part of a study of blood T cell repertoires in COVID-19. Across the study: PBMCs, B-cell-depleted T cells, or T cells were the source of the cDNA or gDNA that made up the material.

V was clipped by 1 base and J by 3 bases; unmatched bases: 6. The germline V gene encodes CDR1 LGHNT and CDR2 FRNRAP. CDR3 size: 18 residues. The method was immunoSEQ multiplex PCR; TCRdb's version includes in-frame clones alone and lacks a portion of them. This repertoire shows 120,000 to 150,000 clones, 84% found once; its top ten account for around 40%. This clonotype originated in a human donor in a cohort sampled during active COVID-19. V gene TRBV12-5 combines with J gene TRBJ1-4; 12 bases are shared with TRBD1. Source material: peripheral blood. CDR3 DNA sequence: TGTGCTAGTGGTTTGGGGGGACAGGGGGCAGGGTCTAATGAAAAACTGTTTTTT. Translating it yields CASGLGGQGAGSNEKLFF. The variable domain in full, with the rest retrieved from reference TRBV12-5 and TRBJ1-4, is DARVTQTPRHKVTEMGQEVTMRCQPILGHNTVFWYRQTMMQGLELLAYFRNRAPLDDSGMPKDRFSAEMPDATLATLKIQPSEPRDSAVYFCASGLGGQGAGSNEKLFFGSGTQLSVL.